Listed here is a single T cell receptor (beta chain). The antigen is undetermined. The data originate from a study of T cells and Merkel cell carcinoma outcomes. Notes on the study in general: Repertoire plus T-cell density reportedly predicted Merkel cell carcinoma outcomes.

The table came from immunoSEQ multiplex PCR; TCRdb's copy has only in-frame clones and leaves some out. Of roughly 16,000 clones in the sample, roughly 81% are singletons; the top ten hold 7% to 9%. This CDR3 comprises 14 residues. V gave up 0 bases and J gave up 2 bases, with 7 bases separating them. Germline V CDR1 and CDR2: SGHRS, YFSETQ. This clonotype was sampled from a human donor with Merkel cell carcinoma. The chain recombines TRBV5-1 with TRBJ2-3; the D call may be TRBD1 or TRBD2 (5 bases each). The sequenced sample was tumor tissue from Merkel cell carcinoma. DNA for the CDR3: TGCGCCAGCAGCTTGGTAGGGACCACAGATACGCAGTATTTT. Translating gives CASSLVGTTDTQYF.